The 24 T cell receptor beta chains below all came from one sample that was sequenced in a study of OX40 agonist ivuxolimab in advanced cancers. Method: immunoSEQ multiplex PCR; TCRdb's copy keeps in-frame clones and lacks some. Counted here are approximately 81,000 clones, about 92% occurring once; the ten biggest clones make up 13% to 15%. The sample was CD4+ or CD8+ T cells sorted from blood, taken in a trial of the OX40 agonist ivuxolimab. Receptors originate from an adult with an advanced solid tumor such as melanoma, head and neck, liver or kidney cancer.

CDR3 DNA sequence: TGTGCCAGCAGCTCAACGGGGAATGAGCAGTTCTTC. This codes for CASSSTGNEQFF. V gene TRBV11-3 combines with J gene TRBJ2-1; possibly TRBD2 for D (5 bases). CDR1 and CDR2 (germline): SGHNT, YENEEA. The CDR3 runs to 12 residues. The V gene lost 4 bases and the J gene lost 7 bases, with 8 bases spanning the gap.

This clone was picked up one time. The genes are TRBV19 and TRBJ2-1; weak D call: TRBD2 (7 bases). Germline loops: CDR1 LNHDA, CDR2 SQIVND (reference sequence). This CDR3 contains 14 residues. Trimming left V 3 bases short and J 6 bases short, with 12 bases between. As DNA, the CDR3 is TGTGCCAGTAGTATCGGACTAGGGGGCAATGAGCAGTTCTTC. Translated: CASSIGLGGNEQFF.

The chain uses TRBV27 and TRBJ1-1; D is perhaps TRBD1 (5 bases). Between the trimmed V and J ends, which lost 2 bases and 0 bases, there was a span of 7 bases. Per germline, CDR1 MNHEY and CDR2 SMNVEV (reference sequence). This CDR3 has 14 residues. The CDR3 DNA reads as TGTGCCAGCAGTTTAGGGGACGTGAACACTGAAGCTTTCTTT. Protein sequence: CASSLGDVNTEAFF.

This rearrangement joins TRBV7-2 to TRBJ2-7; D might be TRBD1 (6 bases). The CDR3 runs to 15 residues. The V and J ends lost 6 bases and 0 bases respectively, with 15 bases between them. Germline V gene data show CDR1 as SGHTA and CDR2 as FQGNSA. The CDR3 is CASRGAGIPSYEQYF. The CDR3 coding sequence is TGTGCCAGCAGGGGGGCTGGGATCCCCTCCTACGAGCAGTACTTC.

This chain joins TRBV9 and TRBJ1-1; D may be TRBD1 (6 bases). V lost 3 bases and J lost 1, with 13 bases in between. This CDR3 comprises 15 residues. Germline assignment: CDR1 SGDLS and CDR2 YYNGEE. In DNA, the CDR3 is TGTGCCAGCAGCGCTTCGGGGGCGGCGAACACTGAAGCTTTCTTT. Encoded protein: CASSASGAANTEAFF.

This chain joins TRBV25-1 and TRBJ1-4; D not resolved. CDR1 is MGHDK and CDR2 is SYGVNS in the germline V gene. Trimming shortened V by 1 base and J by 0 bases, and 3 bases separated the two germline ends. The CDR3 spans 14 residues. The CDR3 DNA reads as TGTGCCAGCAGTGAATTTGCAACTAATGAAAAACTGTTTTTT. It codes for CASSEFATNEKLFF. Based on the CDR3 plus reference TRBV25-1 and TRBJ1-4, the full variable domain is EADIYQTPRYLVIGTGKKITLECSQTMGHDKMYWYQQDPGMELHLIHYSYGVNSTEKGDLSSESTVSRIRTEHFPLTLESARPSHTSQYLCASSEFATNEKLFFGSGTQLSVL.

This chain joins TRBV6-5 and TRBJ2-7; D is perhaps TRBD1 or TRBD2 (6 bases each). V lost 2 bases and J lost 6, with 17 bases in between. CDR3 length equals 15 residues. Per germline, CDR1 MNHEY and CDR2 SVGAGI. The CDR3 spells CASSYNGGGRGEQYF. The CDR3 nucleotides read TGTGCCAGCAGTTACAACGGAGGGGGACGGGGCGAGCAGTACTTC.

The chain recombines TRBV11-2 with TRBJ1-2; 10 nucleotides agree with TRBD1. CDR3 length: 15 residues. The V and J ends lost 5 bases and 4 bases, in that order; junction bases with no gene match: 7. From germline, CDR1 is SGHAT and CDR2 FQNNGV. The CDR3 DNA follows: TGTGCCAGCAGCAGAGGGACAGGGGAGGGCTATGGCTACACCTTC. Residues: CASSRGTGEGYGYTF.

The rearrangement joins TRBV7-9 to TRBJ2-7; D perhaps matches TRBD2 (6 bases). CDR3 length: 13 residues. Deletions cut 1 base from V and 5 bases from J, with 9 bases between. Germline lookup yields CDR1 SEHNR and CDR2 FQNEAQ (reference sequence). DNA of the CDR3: TGTGCCAGCAGCTTAGTAGGCGGGAACGAGCAGTACTTC. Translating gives CASSLVGGNEQYF.

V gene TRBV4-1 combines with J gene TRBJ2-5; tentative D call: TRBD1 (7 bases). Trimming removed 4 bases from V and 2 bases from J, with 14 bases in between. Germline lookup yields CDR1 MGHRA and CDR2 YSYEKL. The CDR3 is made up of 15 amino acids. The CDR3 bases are TGCGCCAGCAGCCCCCTCCCAGGGGGGCAAGAGACCCAGTACTTC. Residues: CASSPLPGGQETQYF.

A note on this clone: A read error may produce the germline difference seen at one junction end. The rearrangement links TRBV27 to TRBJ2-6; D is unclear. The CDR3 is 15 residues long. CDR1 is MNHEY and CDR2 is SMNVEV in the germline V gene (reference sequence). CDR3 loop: CASTLGSSGANVLTF. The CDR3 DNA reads TGTGCCAGCACTTTAGGTTCTTCTGGGGCCAACGTCCTGACTTTC.

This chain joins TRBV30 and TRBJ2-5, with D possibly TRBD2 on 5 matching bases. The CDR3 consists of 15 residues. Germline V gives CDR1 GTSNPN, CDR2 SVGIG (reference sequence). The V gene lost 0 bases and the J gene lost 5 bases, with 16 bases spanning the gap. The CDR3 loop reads CAWSVMDWDWETQYF. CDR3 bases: TGTGCCTGGAGTGTAATGGACTGGGATTGGGAGACCCAGTACTTC.

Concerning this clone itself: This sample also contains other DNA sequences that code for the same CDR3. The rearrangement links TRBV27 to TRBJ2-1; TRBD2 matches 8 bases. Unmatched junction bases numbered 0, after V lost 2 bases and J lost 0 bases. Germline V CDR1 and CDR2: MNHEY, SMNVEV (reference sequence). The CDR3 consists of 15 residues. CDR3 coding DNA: TGTGCCAGCAGTTTAGGGACTAGCTCCTACAATGAGCAGTTCTTC. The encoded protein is CASSLGTSSYNEQFF.

CDR3 sequence reads: CASSNPLAGGGEQFF. As DNA, the CDR3 is TGTGCCAGCTCAAACCCCCTAGCGGGAGGGGGTGAGCAGTTCTTC. The V and J genes are TRBV28 and TRBJ2-1; 12 positions match TRBD2. CDR3 size: 15 residues. Trimming at V came to 8 bases and at J to 9 bases, leaving 11 bases not matched to a gene. CDR1 is MDHEN and CDR2 is SYDVKM in the germline V gene.

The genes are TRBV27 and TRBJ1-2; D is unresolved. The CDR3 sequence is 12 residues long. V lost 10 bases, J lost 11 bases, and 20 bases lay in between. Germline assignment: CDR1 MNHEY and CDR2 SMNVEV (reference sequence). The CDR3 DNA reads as TGTGCCACCCGGTTCCTCAGCGGGAAATACACCTTC. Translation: CATRFLSGKYTF.

This CDR3 is CASSYGYTF. CDR3 bases: TGTGCCAGCTCCTATGGCTACACCTTC. This chain connects TRBV6-1 to TRBJ1-2, with D unclear. CDR1 is MNHNS, CDR2 SASEGT, per germline. The V and J ends lost 8 bases and 4 bases respectively, with 2 bases between them. This CDR3 region has 9 residues.

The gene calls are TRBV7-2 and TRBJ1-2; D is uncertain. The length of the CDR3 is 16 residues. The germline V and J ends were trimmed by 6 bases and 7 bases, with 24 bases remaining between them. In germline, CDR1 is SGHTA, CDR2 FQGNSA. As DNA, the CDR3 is TGTGCCAGCAGTCCCGTGAGGCTCGAAGCGTCCGGTGGCTACACCTTC. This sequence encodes CASSPVRLEASGGYTF.

CDR3 protein: CATSIQGTIDPQHF. Written as DNA, the CDR3 is TGTGCCACCAGCATTCAGGGTACCATCGATCCCCAGCATTTT. The chain recombines TRBV15 with TRBJ1-5; D is perhaps TRBD1 (5 bases). V lost 4 bases, J lost 10 bases, and 17 bases lay in between. Germline CDR1 and CDR2: LNHNV and YYDKDF (reference sequence). This CDR3 comprises 14 residues.

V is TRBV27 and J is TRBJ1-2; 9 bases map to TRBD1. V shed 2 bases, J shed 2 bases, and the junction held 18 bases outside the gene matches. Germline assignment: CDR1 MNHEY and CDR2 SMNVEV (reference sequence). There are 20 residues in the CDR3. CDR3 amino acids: CASSLEGDRDYANLNYGYTF. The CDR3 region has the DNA TGTGCCAGCAGTTTAGAGGGGGACAGGGACTATGCCAACCTAAACTATGGCTACACCTTC.

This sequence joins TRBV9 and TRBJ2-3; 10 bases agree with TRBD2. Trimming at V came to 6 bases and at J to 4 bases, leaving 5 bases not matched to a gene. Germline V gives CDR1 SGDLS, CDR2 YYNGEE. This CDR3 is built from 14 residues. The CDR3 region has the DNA TGTGCCAGCACAACTAGCGGGGAGCCAGATACGCAGTATTTT. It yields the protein CASTTSGEPDTQYF.

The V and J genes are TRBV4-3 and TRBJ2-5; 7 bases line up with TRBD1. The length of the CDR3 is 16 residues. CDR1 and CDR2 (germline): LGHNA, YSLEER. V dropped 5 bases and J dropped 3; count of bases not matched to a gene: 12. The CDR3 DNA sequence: TGCGCCAGCAGCAAAACCGCCGGGACAGCTGAAGAGACCCAGTACTTC. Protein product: CASSKTAGTAEETQYF.

This CDR3 reads CASSLPTSGKSSIAEQFF. CDR3 coding DNA: TGTGCCAGCAGTTTACCTACGTCGGGTAAATCAAGCATAGCCGAGCAGTTCTTC. The chain has TRBV27 and TRBJ2-1; D is unresolved. With 2 bases removed from V and 10 bases from J, the gap between germline ends came to 27 bases. Looked up from germline, CDR1 is MNHEY and CDR2 is SMNVEV (reference sequence). The CDR3 contains 18 residues.

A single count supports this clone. CDR3 sequence reads: CASTLQGANTEAFF. CDR3 nucleotides: TGTGCCAGCACCTTGCAGGGGGCGAACACTGAAGCTTTCTTT. J is TRBJ1-1 and V is TRBV7-8; 8 bases align to TRBD1. CDR1 and CDR2 from the germline V gene are SGHVS and FQNEAQ. V lost 7 bases to trimming and J lost 1 base; unmatched junction nucleotides: 5. This CDR3 comprises 14 residues.

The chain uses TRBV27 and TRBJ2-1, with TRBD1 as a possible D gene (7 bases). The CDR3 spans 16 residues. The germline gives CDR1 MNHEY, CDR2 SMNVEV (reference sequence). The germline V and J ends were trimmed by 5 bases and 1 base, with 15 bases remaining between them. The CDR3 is CASSPAGGGSYNEQFF. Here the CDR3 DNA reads TGTGCCAGCAGTCCCGCAGGGGGAGGATCCTACAATGAGCAGTTCTTC.